A single sample is the source of the 11 T cell receptor beta chains below, sequenced in a study of CD8 T cells in ankylosing spondylitis. In TCRdb, the 5' RACE reads were re-called with MiXCR into one record per CDR3 protein. The sample includes some 300,000 distinct CDR3 sequences, about a fifth of them seen just once. Sequencing was carried out using blood, either unsorted or a sorted T cell fraction (not recorded which). These TCRs come from a female donor with ankylosing spondylitis or in good health (not recorded which).

This clonotype occurred many times. The chain recombines TRBV7-9 with TRBJ2-1, with 8 positions matching TRBD2. The CDR3 has 15 residues. Germline V gives CDR1 SEHNR, CDR2 FQNEAQ (reference sequence). The J segment lost 4 bases and the V segment lost 5 bases, leaving 7 bases of the junction unmatched. CDR3: CASSLSGRSYNEQFF. As DNA, the CDR3 is TGTGCCAGCAGCCTCAGCGGGAGATCTTACAATGAGCAGTTCTTC.

The chain combines TRBV7-8 with TRBJ2-3, with a tentative D call TRBD1 (5 bases). The CDR3 has 17 residues. V dropped 1 base and J dropped 4 bases, with 18 bases sitting between them. Germline V CDR1 and CDR2: SGHVS, FQNEAQ. The CDR3 nucleotides are TGTGCCAGCAGCTTAGTGGTAGACAGAGCTATTCCAGATACGCAGTATTTT. Translated, it gives CASSLVVDRAIPDTQYF. Together with reference TRBV7-8 and TRBJ2-3, the CDR3 gives the full variable domain: GAGVSQSPRYKVAKRGQDVALRCDPISGHVSLFWYQQALGQGPEFLTYFQNEAQLDKSGLPSDRFFAERPEGSVSTLKIQRTQQEDSAVYLCASSLVVDRAIPDTQYFGPGTRLTVL.

The CDR3 loop is CASSQDSGNEQFF. CDR3 in DNA: TGCGCCAGCAGCCAAGATTCCGGAAATGAGCAGTTCTTC. V and J are TRBV4-3 and TRBJ2-1; D is unresolved. The V gene lost 0 bases and the J gene lost 7 bases, with 7 bases spanning the gap. The length of the CDR3 is 13 residues. Germline V lookup: CDR1 LGHNA, CDR2 YSLEER.

This clonotype has ten or more counts. The rearrangement links TRBV10-3 to TRBJ1-5; D is ambiguous. The CDR3 is 13 amino acids. Per germline, CDR1 ENHRY and CDR2 SYGVKD. The V and J ends lost 4 bases and 1 base respectively, with 5 bases between them. The CDR3 coding sequence is TGTGCCATCAGTGGTTCGAGCAATCAGCCCCAGCATTTT. Translation: CAISGSSNQPQHF.

The V call is TRBV7-9, the J call TRBJ2-1; 7 nucleotides match TRBD2. With V trimmed by 2 bases and J by 5 bases, 6 bases remained unmatched. The CDR3 runs 15 residues. From germline, CDR1 is SEHNR and CDR2 FQNEAQ (reference sequence). The CDR3 nucleotides read TGTGCCAGCAGCTTATCGGGGGGTTACCACAATGAGCAGTTCTTC. This gives the protein CASSLSGGYHNEQFF.

The chain links TRBV7-8 to TRBJ2-5; D not resolved. Trimming pared 4 bases from V and 4 bases from J, leaving 10 bases between. The germline gives CDR1 SGHVS, CDR2 FQNEAQ. This CDR3 comprises 13 residues. The CDR3 nucleotides are TGTGCCAGCAGCTCCTCGACTGCAGAGACCCAGTACTTC. This gives the protein CASSSSTAETQYF.

In DNA form, the CDR3 reads TGCAGTGCCACGGGGGGCACCGGGGAGCTGTTTTTT. Residues: CSATGGTGELFF. The chain uses TRBV20-1 and TRBJ2-2; 7 positions match TRBD2. Looked up from germline, CDR1 is DFQATT and CDR2 is SNEGSKA (reference sequence). The V and J ends lost 6 bases and 4 bases, in that order; junction bases with no gene match: 2. The CDR3 sequence is 12 residues long.

The chain uses TRBV15 and TRBJ2-1; D is unclear. Trimming removed 0 bases at V and 8 bases at J, with 17 bases between. This CDR3 contains 16 residues. Looked up from germline, CDR1 is LNHNV and CDR2 is YYDKDF (reference sequence). CDR3 amino acids: CATSRDLETFRHEQFF. The CDR3 nucleotides read TGTGCCACCAGCAGAGACCTGGAGACATTCAGGCATGAGCAGTTCTTC.

The V gene is TRBV7-6, the J gene TRBJ2-7; possible D gene TRBD2, 5 bases. The ends were cut back, 4 bases at V and 3 bases at J, with 13 bases in the middle. This CDR3 has 14 residues. Per germline, CDR1 SGHVS and CDR2 FNYEAQ. The CDR3 spells CASSSDPRVYEQYF. For the CDR3, the DNA is TGTGCCAGCAGCTCGGACCCGAGGGTCTACGAGCAGTACTTC.

This clonotype was recorded a few times. The gene calls are TRBV4-3 and TRBJ2-5; D unresolved. The V gene's germline CDR1 is LGHNA and CDR2 YSLEER. The V end was cut by 4 bases, the J end by 0 bases, with 6 bases between. This CDR3 is 13 amino acids long. The CDR3 DNA reads as TGCGCCAGCAGCCGGGCGTACCAAGAGACCCAGTACTTC. This codes for CASSRAYQETQYF.

The CDR3 spells CASSLGSTGANVLTF. The CDR3 DNA reads TGTGCCAGCAGTTTAGGCAGTACTGGGGCCAACGTCCTGACTTTC. V is TRBV28 and J is TRBJ2-6; D not resolved. The CDR3 sequence is 15 residues long. The V end was cut by 2 bases, the J end by 2 bases, with 7 bases between. Looked up from germline, CDR1 is MDHEN and CDR2 is SYDVKM.